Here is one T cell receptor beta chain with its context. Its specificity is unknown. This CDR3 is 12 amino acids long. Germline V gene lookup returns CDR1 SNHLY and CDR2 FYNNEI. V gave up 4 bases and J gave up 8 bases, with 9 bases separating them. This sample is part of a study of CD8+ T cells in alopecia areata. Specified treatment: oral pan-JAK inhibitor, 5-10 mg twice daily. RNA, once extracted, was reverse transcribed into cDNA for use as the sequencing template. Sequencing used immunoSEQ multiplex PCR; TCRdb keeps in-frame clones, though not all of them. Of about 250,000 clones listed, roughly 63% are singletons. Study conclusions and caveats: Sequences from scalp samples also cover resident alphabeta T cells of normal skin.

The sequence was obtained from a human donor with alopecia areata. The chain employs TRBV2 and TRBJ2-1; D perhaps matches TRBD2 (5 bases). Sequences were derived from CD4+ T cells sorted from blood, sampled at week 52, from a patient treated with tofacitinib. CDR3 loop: CASSGASYEQFF. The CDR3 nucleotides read TGTGCCAGCAGTGGGGCTAGCTATGAGCAGTTCTTC.